This passage covers 23 T cell receptor beta chains from one sample sequenced in a study of blood T cells in healthy people across ages. The second PCR ran roughly 6 to 12 cycles with a sample-barcoded 5' primer and J-beta primers. TCRdb analysed the 5' RACE reads with MiXCR anew, one entry per CDR3 protein. The table includes 2 million or so distinct CDR3 sequences, about 49% detected once. Input material: blood. These receptors all come from a woman between 35 and 50 years old in good health.

The chain joins TRBV4-1 to TRBJ1-2, with D maybe TRBD1 (6 bases). Germline CDR1 reads MGHRA; CDR2 reads YSYEKL. Trimming removed 1 base from V and 1 base from J, with 13 bases in between. This CDR3 region has 16 residues. DNA of the CDR3: TGCGCCAGCAGCCAAGGGGGACAAGAAATTAACTATGGCTACACCTTC. It specifies CASSQGGQEINYGYTF.

The chain combines TRBV5-8 with TRBJ1-2; D might be TRBD1 (6 bases). The CDR3 is 16 amino acids. Trimming took 4 bases from V and 8 from J, leaving 24 bases between them. CDR1 and CDR2 from the germline V gene are SGHTS and YDEGEE. CDR3 amino acids: CASSPLMTTGRRGYTF. The CDR3 DNA reads as TGTGCCAGCAGCCCACTAATGACGACAGGTCGTCGGGGCTACACCTTC.

This clonotype was observed a handful of times. The chain has TRBV4-1 and TRBJ2-6; D assignment may be TRBD1 or TRBD2 (7 bases each). Trimming left V 3 bases short and J 0 bases short, with 30 bases between. The germline gives CDR1 MGHRA, CDR2 YSYEKL. The CDR3 covers 23 residues. CDR3 loop: CASSHLTWRQGGSSVSGANVLTF. The CDR3 nucleotides are TGCGCCAGCAGCCACCTCACTTGGAGACAGGGAGGGTCTTCCGTCTCTGGGGCCAACGTCCTGACTTTC.

This sequence joins TRBV9 and TRBJ2-1, with 9 bases fitting TRBD2. CDR1 is SGDLS and CDR2 is YYNGEE in the germline V gene. The ends lost 0 bases at V and 4 bases at J; junction bases unmatched: 2. This CDR3 comprises 15 residues. CDR3 DNA: TGTGCCAGCAGCGTAGCTAGCGGGGAATACAATGAGCAGTTCTTC. It codes for CASSVASGEYNEQFF.

The rearrangement joins TRBV3-1 to TRBJ2-5; 10 nucleotides line up with TRBD2. The better agreement between TRBJ2-1 and the DNA end casts doubt on the J call. The CDR3 is 14 residues long. In germline, CDR1 is LGHDT, CDR2 YNNKEL (reference sequence). CDR3 sequence reads: CASSRGLAEETQFF. In nucleotides, the CDR3 is TGTGCCAGCAGTCGTGGACTAGCGGAAGAGACCCAGTTCTTC.

The chain links TRBV24-1 to TRBJ2-5; D remains ambiguous. The CDR3 totals 12 residues. From germline, CDR1 is KGHDR and CDR2 SFDVKD. The ends were cut back, 9 bases at V and 2 bases at J, with 9 bases in the middle. CDR3 in amino acids: CATSRQQETQYF. DNA for the CDR3: TGTGCCACCTCGCGGCAGCAAGAGACCCAGTACTTC.

The genes are TRBV20-1 and TRBJ2-7; 8 nucleotides align to TRBD1. This CDR3 is 14 amino acids long. Germline trimming cut 0 bases from V and 0 bases from J; bases unmatched to any gene: 1. The germline V gene encodes CDR1 DFQATT and CDR2 SNEGSKA (reference sequence). DNA for the CDR3: TGCAGTGCTAGAGAAACAGGGGGCTCCTACGAGCAGTACTTC. Its protein is CSARETGGSYEQYF.

V and J are TRBV6-5 and TRBJ2-1; D not resolved. V shed 10 bases and J shed 6 bases, with 16 bases lying between them. The CDR3 contains 13 residues. Germline assignment: CDR1 MNHEY and CDR2 SVGAGI. This CDR3 is CAIQSEWGNEQFF. Written as DNA, the CDR3 is TGTGCCATTCAGTCGGAGTGGGGCAATGAGCAGTTCTTC.

This rearrangement joins TRBV5-1 to TRBJ2-1, with TRBD1 identical over 8 bases. Germline V CDR1 and CDR2: SGHRS, YFSETQ. This CDR3 region has 14 residues. Unmatched junction bases numbered 8, after V lost 4 bases and J lost 8 bases. The CDR3 DNA follows: TGCGCCAGCAGCCTTAACAGGGGGTTGGATGAGCAGTTCTTC. It translates to CASSLNRGLDEQFF.

This clonotype was seen a single time. The chain uses TRBV20-1 and TRBJ2-3; TRBD2 is a possible D gene (5 bases). Trimming shortened V by 5 bases and J by 2 bases, and 11 bases separated the two germline ends. There are 13 residues in the CDR3. Germline CDR1 reads DFQATT; CDR2 reads SNEGSKA (reference sequence). CDR3 coding DNA: TGCAGTGCTCTTGCGGGTACCACAGATACGCAGTATTTT. It codes for CSALAGTTDTQYF.

The genes are TRBV10-3 and TRBJ2-7; a weak D match, TRBD1 (6 bases). CDR3 length: 12 amino acids. The V end lost 0 bases, the J end lost 9 bases, and 9 bases lay between the germline ends. CDR1 and CDR2 (germline): ENHRY, SYGVKD. As DNA, the CDR3 is TGTGCCATCAGTGAGTCGGGGGCAGGGCAGTACTTC. Amino acids: CAISESGAGQYF.

This chain uses TRBV20-1 with TRBJ2-1, with 10 positions matching TRBD2. The germline V gene encodes CDR1 DFQATT and CDR2 SNEGSKA (reference sequence). V dropped 5 bases and J dropped 10; count of bases not matched to a gene: 11. This CDR3 comprises 14 residues. The CDR3 nucleotides are TGCAGTGCTCCTCCAGCGGGGGGGCCTAACGAGCAGTTCTTC. Amino acids: CSAPPAGGPNEQFF.

The rearrangement uses TRBV5-5 and TRBJ2-1, with D unresolved. CDR1 SGHKS and CDR2 YYEKEE come from the germline V gene (reference sequence). This CDR3 is 12 amino acids long. Deletions cut 4 bases from V and 9 bases from J, with 11 bases between. In nucleotides, the CDR3 is TGTGCCAGCAGCCATTGGGTGGGTGAGCAGTTCTTC. Its translation: CASSHWVGEQFF. The entire variable domain, with the rest obtained from reference TRBV5-5 and TRBJ2-1, is as follows: DAGVTQSPTHLIKTRGQQVTLRCSPISGHKSVSWYQQVLGQGPQFIFQYYEKEERGRGNFPDRFSARQFPNYSSELNVNALLLGDSALYLCASSHWVGEQFFGPGTRLTVL.

The chain uses TRBV11-1 and TRBJ2-6, with D hard to call. The ends were cut back, 1 base at V and 3 bases at J, with 10 bases in the middle. The germline CDR1 and CDR2 sequences are SGHAT and FQDESV (reference sequence). This CDR3 is built from 16 residues. Here the CDR3 reads CASSLESVFGANVLTF. CDR3 DNA: TGTGCCAGCAGCTTAGAATCAGTGTTTGGGGCCAACGTCCTGACTTTC.

The chain carries TRBV11-2 and TRBJ2-3; either TRBD1 or TRBD2 may supply D (5 bases each). The V gene lost 5 bases and the J gene lost 7 bases, with 19 bases spanning the gap. The CDR3 runs 15 residues. Germline assignment: CDR1 SGHAT and CDR2 FQNNGV. DNA of the CDR3: TGTGCCAGCAGCAAAGGGGACGGTTCAAGCTATACGCAGTATTTT. Protein product: CASSKGDGSSYTQYF.

This clonotype was counted a few times. The chain employs TRBV6-1 and TRBJ2-7, with no clear D. Germline V CDR1 and CDR2: MNHNS, SASEGT. V was cut by 8 bases and J by 3 bases, with 11 bases left in between. CDR3 length equals 12 residues. The CDR3 region has the DNA TGTGCCAGCCTAGAGAGAAGCTACGAGCAGTACTTC. Translated, it gives CASLERSYEQYF.

This rearrangement joins TRBV7-2 to TRBJ2-1; the match to TRBD2 covers 7 bases. The CDR3 spans 16 residues. The germline V gene has CDR1 SGHTA and CDR2 FQGNSA. The V and J ends lost 7 bases and 0 bases, in that order; junction bases with no gene match: 9. The CDR3 DNA sequence: TGTGCCAGCACCGGAATGGGGGGGTCCTCCTACAATGAGCAGTTCTTC. This codes for CASTGMGGSSYNEQFF. Full variable domain (outside the CDR3, taken from reference TRBV7-2 and TRBJ2-1): GAGVSQSPSNKVTEKGKDVELRCDPISGHTALYWYRQSLGQGLEFLIYFQGNSAPDKSGLPSDRFSAERTGGSVSTLTIQRTQQEDSAVYLCASTGMGGSSYNEQFFGPGTRLTVL.

The genes are TRBV7-2 and TRBJ2-3; 8 nucleotides line up with TRBD1. Germline V gene lookup returns CDR1 SGHTA and CDR2 FQGNSA. The CDR3 runs to 16 residues. The ends lost 4 bases at V and 4 bases at J; junction bases unmatched: 10. In nucleotides, the CDR3 is TGTGCCAGCAGCTCCCGATCAGGGGGCAGCGCAGATACGCAGTATTTT. Translated: CASSSRSGGSADTQYF.

This clonotype occurred a few times. V is TRBV7-9 and J is TRBJ1-2; a weak D match, TRBD1 (5 bases). The CDR3 sequence is 13 residues long. Germline lookup yields CDR1 SEHNR and CDR2 FQNEAQ (reference sequence). Between the trimmed V and J ends, which lost 5 bases and 4 bases, there was a span of 11 bases. The DNA of the CDR3 is TGTGCCAGCAGCACCGAGACAGTCTATGGCTACACCTTC. Amino acids: CASSTETVYGYTF.

Here the CDR3 reads CSARDRRGNEQFF. CDR3 DNA sequence: TGCAGTGCTAGAGACCGCAGGGGAAATGAGCAGTTCTTC. The chain employs TRBV20-1 and TRBJ2-1; tentative D call: TRBD1 (6 bases). The CDR3 is 13 amino acids. V was trimmed by 0 bases and J by 7 bases, leaving 10 bases between them. Germline lookup yields CDR1 DFQATT and CDR2 SNEGSKA (reference sequence).

This clonotype has a handful of counts. The genes are TRBV20-1 and TRBJ1-2; 7 nucleotides line up with TRBD1. CDR3 length: 14 amino acids. The J segment lost 0 bases and the V segment lost 7 bases, leaving 8 bases of the junction unmatched. The germline CDR1 and CDR2 sequences are DFQATT and SNEGSKA (reference sequence). For the CDR3, the DNA is TGCAGTGTCAGGACAGGACGAGCTAACTATGGCTACACCTTC. Translating it yields CSVRTGRANYGYTF.

The chain links TRBV7-2 to TRBJ2-3; D perhaps matches TRBD1 (6 bases). The CDR3 is 17 amino acids. Germline CDR1 is SGHTA and CDR2 is FQGNSA. With 3 bases removed from V and 3 bases from J, the gap between germline ends came to 19 bases. Here the CDR3 reads CASSFELFAGETDTQYF. The CDR3 nucleotides are TGTGCCAGCAGCTTTGAGTTATTTGCAGGGGAAACAGATACGCAGTATTTT.

This clonotype appeared a few times. The chain employs TRBV14 and TRBJ2-1; D is ambiguous. Germline assignment: CDR1 SGHDN and CDR2 FVKESK. Trimming pared 3 bases from V and 7 bases from J, leaving 16 bases between. CDR3 length: 15 amino acids. The CDR3 protein is CASSHDRVLGNEQFF. Here the CDR3 DNA reads TGTGCCAGCAGCCATGACCGGGTCCTAGGGAATGAGCAGTTCTTC. Based on the CDR3 plus reference TRBV14 and TRBJ2-1, the full variable domain is EAGVTQFPSHSVIEKGQTVTLRCDPISGHDNLYWYRRVMGKEIKFLLHFVKESKQDESGMPNNRFLAERTGGTYSTLKVQPAELEDSGVYFCASSHDRVLGNEQFFGPGTRLTVL.